This T cell receptor (beta chain) was captured in a study of shared clonotypes between healthy human individuals. Study observations and caveats: Among a few donors, approximately 4.6% of naive CD4 clonotypes were found in common.

Germline V CDR1 and CDR2: SEHNR, FQNEAQ (reference sequence). This CDR3 contains 17 residues. Trimming took 5 bases from V and 5 from J; bases not matched to a gene: 16. Concerning this clone itself: Its antigen is undetermined.

Generated by immunoSEQ multiplex PCR, the TCRdb table keeps only in-frame clones and is missing some. The sample contains approximately 500,000 clones, almost 97% of which appear only once. This clonotype was obtained from a woman younger than 45 in good health. Sequencing was carried out using naive CD4+ T cells sorted from blood. The subset denotes: CD45RA+ positively selected. The V call is TRBV7-9, the J call TRBJ2-7, with TRBD2 matching over 9 bases. CDR3 residues: CASSPLAGREAIHEQYF. The CDR3 DNA sequence: TGTGCCAGCAGCCCCCTAGCGGGAAGAGAAGCAATCCACGAGCAGTACTTC.